A selection of T cell receptor beta chains follows, all from one sample in a study of a mutant IDH1 vaccine in newly diagnosed glioma. Only in-frame clones appear in the TCRdb table, and some are missing; sequencing was by immunoSEQ multiplex PCR. The sample lists some 35,000 clones, 75% occurring once. For these receptors, no antigen is known. Sequencing used PBMCs, obtained from a glioma patient whose treatment included an IDH1 peptide vaccine. Receptors originate from a man aged 35-49 years with glioma. The CDR3 runs from the conserved cysteine through the conserved F or W. The order of the fields is V gene, D gene, clone size, J gene, CDR3 DNA, CDR3 protein. A D gene is named only where the DNA matches it firmly. Clone size is given for some rows only: seen once, a few or many times, or a class if the clone is expanded.

TRBV4-1,TRBD2,once,TRBJ2-1,TGCGCCAGCAGCAAAGGGGCTAGCGGGGGCTCCTACAATGAGCAGTTCTTC,CASSKGASGGSYNEQFF
TRBV4-1,NA,NA,TRBJ1-3,TGCGCCAGCAGCCAAGAACAGCCTCTCTCTGGAAACACCATATATTTT,CASSQEQPLSGNTIYF
TRBV7-9,TRBD2,NA,TRBJ2-1,TGTGCCAGCAGGTTGGGACTAGTCAATGAGCAGTTCTTC,CASRLGLVNEQFF
TRBV29-1,NA,NA,TRBJ2-1,TGCAGCACGGCTACGGGGCCACAGGGCAGAGTCCATGAGCAGTTCTTC,CSTATGPQGRVHEQFF
TRBV5-8,NA,NA,TRBJ2-7,TGTGCCAGCAGCGCCCCTGTCGGGGTATACGAGCAGTACTTC,CASSAPVGVYEQYF
TRBV27,NA,NA,TRBJ1-2,TGTGCCAGCAGTTTCGACCGGGACAAGGTTTATGGCTACACCTTC,CASSFDRDKVYGYTF
TRBV5-1,NA,NA,TRBJ2-3,TGCGCCAGCAGCCAGCAGTCGGGCACAGATACGCAGTATTTT,CASSQQSGTDTQYF
TRBV7-2,NA,NA,TRBJ2-7,TGTGCCAGCAGCTTAAGGGACCGGGACAAATCATACTTC,CASSLRDRDKSYF
TRBV5-4,TRBD1,once,TRBJ1-4,TGTGCCAGCAGCTTGGCGGGACAGAGTAGAAATGAAAAACTGTTTTTT,CASSLAGQSRNEKLFF
TRBV11-2,NA,once,TRBJ2-7,TGTGCCAGCAGCTTAGGAAGCAGTCCCGACTACGAGCAGTACTTC,CASSLGSSPDYEQYF
TRBV4-1,TRBD1,NA,TRBJ1-1,TGCGCCAGCAGCCAAGATTTTCGAGGACAGGACTCCTCCGGAGCTTTCTTT,CASSQDFRGQDSSGAFF
TRBV19,TRBD1,NA,TRBJ1-2,TGTGCCAGTAGGCGGGACAGGGGGAAGTTCTATGGCTACACCTTC,CASRRDRGKFYGYTF
TRBV19,TRBD1,once,TRBJ2-6,TGTGCCAGTAGTGATCCAGGGGGCTCCACCTCTGGGGCCAACGTCCTGACTTTC,CASSDPGGSTSGANVLTF
TRBV2,NA,NA,TRBJ1-1,TGTGCCAGCAGCGCGATAAGGGGGAACACTGAAGCTTTCTTT,CASSAIRGNTEAFF
TRBV5-5,TRBD1,once,TRBJ2-5,TGTGCCAGCAGCTTGGGTTCGGGGACAGCTCAAGAGACCCAGTACTTC,CASSLGSGTAQETQYF
TRBV7-6,NA,NA,TRBJ2-3,TGTGCCAGCAGCGAGTATCGGACAGATACGCAGTATTTT,CASSEYRTDTQYF
TRBV19,TRBD1,NA,TRBJ1-2,TGTGCCAGTAGTAGACAGGGAGTCGGCGGCTACACCTTC,CASSRQGVGGYTF
TRBV10-1,NA,NA,TRBJ2-1,TGCGCCAGCCCTTACAATGAGCAGTTCTTC,CASPYNEQFF
TRBV6-6,NA,NA,TRBJ2-5,TGTGCCAGCAGTACAAAAGGGACCCAGTACTTC,CASSTKGTQYF
TRBV6-1,TRBD2,NA,TRBJ2-2,TGTGCCAGCAGTGCCCTCCTAGCGGAAGTGGGCACCGGGGAGCTGTTTTTT,CASSALLAEVGTGELFF
TRBV5-6,NA,NA,TRBJ2-1,TGTGCCAGCAGCTTGAGGGGTCCGGATGAGCAGTTCTTC,CASSLRGPDEQFF
TRBV29-1,NA,NA,TRBJ2-1,TGCAGCGTTGTTTCTTCGAATGAGCAGTTCTTC,CSVVSSNEQFF
TRBV4-2,NA,once,TRBJ2-7,TGTGCCAGCAGCCAAGAGGCAAGCCCGGGCTCGCCGGCGGAGCAGTACTTC,CASSQEASPGSPAEQYF
TRBV6-1,NA,few,TRBJ2-1,TGTGCCACCGGGGATCACAACAATGAGCAGTTCTTC,CATGDHNNEQFF
TRBV11-2,NA,NA,TRBJ2-3,TGTGCCAGCAGCACCCGCACAGATACGCAGTATTTT,CASSTRTDTQYF
TRBV15,NA,NA,TRBJ1-2,TGTGCCACCAGCAGAGACAGGGCCTCTTCCTATGGCTACACCTTC,CATSRDRASSYGYTF
TRBV10-3,TRBD1,NA,TRBJ1-2,TGTGCCATCACGCCCACCCCAGGGGGCTCATATGGCTACACCTTC,CAITPTPGGSYGYTF
TRBV6-5,TRBD1,NA,TRBJ1-1,TGTGCCAGCAGGGACAGGGGGGGCACTGAAGCTTTCTTT,CASRDRGGTEAFF
TRBV11-2,TRBD1,NA,TRBJ1-2,TGTGCCAGCCGCGGAGCCAGGGGGCTAGGTGGCTACACCTTC,CASRGARGLGGYTF
TRBV9,TRBD2,NA,TRBJ2-5,TGTGCCAGCAGCCCCGGAGCGGGAGTACAGGAGACCCAGTACTTC,CASSPGAGVQETQYF
TRBV7-2,NA,NA,TRBJ2-4,TGTGCCAGCAGCTTCAGACCAAGGGGCCAAAACATTCAGTACTTC,CASSFRPRGQNIQYF
TRBV6-1,NA,NA,TRBJ1-2,TGTGCCAGCAGTGAACTGCGAGGGTATGGCTACACCTTC,CASSELRGYGYTF
TRBV7-6,NA,NA,TRBJ2-5,TGTGCCAGCAGCTTAGTTCAGAAAGAGACCCAGTACTTC,CASSLVQKETQYF
TRBV2,NA,NA,TRBJ1-2,TGTGCCAGCACCACAGTATCCGGGGGCTATGGCTACACCTTC,CASTTVSGGYGYTF
TRBV7-7,NA,NA,TRBJ1-2,TGTGCCAGCAGCTTATGGGGGGCGGTCTATGGCTACACCTTC,CASSLWGAVYGYTF
TRBV6-1,NA,NA,TRBJ2-1,TGTGCCAGCAGTGATTTGACAGGCGGGAACAATGAGCAGTTCTTC,CASSDLTGGNNEQFF
TRBV6-4,NA,NA,TRBJ2-2,TGTGCCAGCAGTGACTCGATTGCCCTGGGGAACACCGGGGAGCTGTTTTTT,CASSDSIALGNTGELFF
TRBV19,TRBD1,NA,TRBJ1-2,TGTGCCAGTAGTCCAGGGACAGCCTTCTATGGCTACACCTTC,CASSPGTAFYGYTF
TRBV6-5,NA,NA,TRBJ1-5,TGTGCCAGCAGTGAGACAAACAATCAGCCCCAGCATTTT,CASSETNNQPQHF
TRBV2,TRBD1,NA,TRBJ1-5,TGTGCCAGCAGTAGGGACAGGGGTTATCAGCCCCAGCATTTT,CASSRDRGYQPQHF
TRBV6-5,NA,NA,TRBJ2-7,TGTGCCAGCAGCTATACCGGAAGCCTTCTCTACGAGCAGTACTTC,CASSYTGSLLYEQYF
TRBV6-5,NA,NA,TRBJ2-7,TGTGCCAGCAGTTACTCGACAGGCGGCGAGCAGTACTTC,CASSYSTGGEQYF
TRBV7-8,NA,NA,TRBJ1-2,TGTGCCAGCAGCTTAGGTAACAGGGTAGGACATGGCTACACCTTC,CASSLGNRVGHGYTF
TRBV30,NA,NA,TRBJ1-2,TGTGCCTGGACTTTCAGCTATGGCTACACCTTC,CAWTFSYGYTF
TRBV19,TRBD1,NA,TRBJ2-7,TGTGCCAGTAGTATGAGACAGGGTCAAACCTACGAGCAGTACTTC,CASSMRQGQTYEQYF
TRBV9,NA,few,TRBJ1-1,TGTGCCAGCAGCGTAGTTCAGGGGAACACTGAAGCTTTCTTT,CASSVVQGNTEAFF